The 2 T cell receptor beta chains below were found in one sample sequenced in a study of blood T cell repertoires in COVID-19. Clones were sequenced by immunoSEQ multiplex PCR, and TCRdb holds only the in-frame ones, with some missing. The sample lists roughly 150,000 clones; about 83% were seen once. Material: peripheral blood. These receptors originate from a human donor in a cohort sampled during active COVID-19.

The chain is built from TRBV28 and TRBJ2-6, with a tentative D call TRBD2 (6 bases). V lost 10 bases, J lost 1 base, and 14 bases lay in between. The length of the CDR3 is 15 residues. Germline V lookup: CDR1 MDHEN, CDR2 SYDVKM. The CDR3 is CANKGGGSGANVLTF. As DNA, the CDR3 is TGTGCCAACAAGGGTGGAGGGTCTGGGGCCAACGTCCTGACTTTC.

The rearrangement links TRBV4-1 to TRBJ2-7; 9 bases align to TRBD1. CDR3 length: 15 residues. V dropped 2 bases and J dropped 0; count of bases not matched to a gene: 2. CDR1 is MGHRA, CDR2 YSYEKL, per germline. The DNA of the CDR3 is TGCGCCAGCAGCCAAATGACAGGGGGCTCCTACGAGCAGTACTTC. This codes for CASSQMTGGSYEQYF.